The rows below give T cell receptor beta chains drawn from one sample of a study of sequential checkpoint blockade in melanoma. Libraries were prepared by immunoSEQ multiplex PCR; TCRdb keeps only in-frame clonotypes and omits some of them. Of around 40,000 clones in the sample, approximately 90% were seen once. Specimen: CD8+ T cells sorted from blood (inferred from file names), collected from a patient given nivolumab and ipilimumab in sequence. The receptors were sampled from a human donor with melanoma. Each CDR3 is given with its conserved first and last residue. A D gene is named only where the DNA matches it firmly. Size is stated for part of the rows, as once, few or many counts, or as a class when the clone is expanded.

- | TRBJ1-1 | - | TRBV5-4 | CASSQGLGTEAFF | TGTGCCAGCAGCCAGGGGTTGGGGACTGAAGCTTTCTTT
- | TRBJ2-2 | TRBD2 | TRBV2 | CASTRQGVLAGGDTGELFF | TGTGCCAGCACCAGACAGGGGGTACTAGCGGGAGGAGACACCGGGGAGCTGTTTTTT
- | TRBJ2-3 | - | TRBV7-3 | CASSLSLARDTQYF | TGTGCCAGCAGCTTAAGTCTAGCGCGAGATACGCAGTATTTT
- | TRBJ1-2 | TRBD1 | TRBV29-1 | CSAVPTGANYGYTF | TGCAGCGCTGTCCCGACAGGGGCTAACTATGGCTACACCTTC
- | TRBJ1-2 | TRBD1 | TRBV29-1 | CSVEVGDSLNYGYTF | TGCAGCGTTGAAGTGGGGGACAGCCTAAACTATGGCTACACCTTC
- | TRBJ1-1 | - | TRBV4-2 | CASSTGTLMNTEAFF | TGTGCCAGCAGCACAGGGACACTTATGAACACTGAAGCTTTCTTT
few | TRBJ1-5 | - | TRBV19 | CASSISDSSNQPQHF | TGTGCCAGTAGTATATCGGACAGCAGCAATCAGCCCCAGCATTTT
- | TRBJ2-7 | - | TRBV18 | CASSPPELSYEQYF | TGTGCCAGCTCACCACCCGAGCTGTCCTACGAGCAGTACTTC
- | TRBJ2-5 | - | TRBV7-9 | CASSLVVPAGTQYF | TGTGCCAGCAGCTTAGTTGTTCCGGCGGGGACCCAGTACTTC
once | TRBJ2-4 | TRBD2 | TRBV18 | CASSPTSVAKNIQYF | TGTGCCAGCTCACCCACTAGCGTAGCCAAAAACATTCAGTACTTC
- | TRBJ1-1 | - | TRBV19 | CASSTQEGTEAFF | TGTGCCAGTAGTACGCAGGAGGGCACTGAAGCTTTCTTT
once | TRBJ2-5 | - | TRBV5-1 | CASSFLTGQEGMFGETQYF | TGCGCCAGCAGCTTTCTCACTGGGCAGGAGGGAATGTTTGGAGAGACCCAGTACTTC
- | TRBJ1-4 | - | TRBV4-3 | CASSQQGLGKEEKLFF | TGCGCCAGCAGCCAACAGGGGTTAGGAAAGGAAGAAAAACTGTTTTTT
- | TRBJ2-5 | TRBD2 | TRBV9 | CASSVSGSSQETQYF | TGTGCCAGCAGCGTTAGCGGGAGTTCACAAGAGACCCAGTACTTC
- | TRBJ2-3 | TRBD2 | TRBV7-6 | CASSSHSGRSTDTQYF | TGTGCCAGCAGCTCCCATAGCGGGAGGAGCACAGATACGCAGTATTTT
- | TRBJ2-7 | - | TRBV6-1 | CASSEKSGNRAYEQYF | TGTGCCAGCAGTGAAAAGTCAGGAAACAGGGCGTACGAGCAGTACTTC
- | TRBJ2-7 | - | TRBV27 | CASSFTGSYEQYF | TGTGCCAGCAGTTTTACAGGTTCCTACGAGCAGTACTTC
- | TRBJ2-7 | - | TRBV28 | CASRPLPRGEQYF | TGTGCCAGCAGGCCCTTACCCCGGGGTGAGCAGTACTTC
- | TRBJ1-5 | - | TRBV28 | CASSLSRWTPGQPQHF | TGTGCCAGCAGTTTATCACGGTGGACACCAGGCCAGCCCCAGCATTTT
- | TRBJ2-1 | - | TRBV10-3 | CAAGRGGHYNEQFF | TGTGCCGCTGGACGGGGAGGACACTACAATGAGCAGTTCTTC
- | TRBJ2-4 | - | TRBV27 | CASSLSGKNIQYF | TGTGCCAGCAGTTTATCCGGCAAAAACATTCAGTACTTC
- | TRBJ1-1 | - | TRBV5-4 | CASSLAPQGPRTEAFF | TGTGCCAGCAGCTTGGCTCCTCAGGGGCCGCGGACTGAAGCTTTCTTT
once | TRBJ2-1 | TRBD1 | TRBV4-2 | CASSYGQGYEQFF | TGTGCCAGCAGCTACGGACAGGGCTATGAGCAGTTCTTC
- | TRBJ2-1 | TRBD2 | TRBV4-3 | CASSYGSGSNEQFF | TGCGCCAGCAGTTATGGTAGCGGGAGTAATGAGCAGTTCTTC
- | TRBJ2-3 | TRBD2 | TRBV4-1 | CASSGLARADTQYF | TGCGCCAGCAGCGGACTAGCGAGAGCAGATACGCAGTATTTT
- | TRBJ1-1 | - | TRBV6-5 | CASSYSTGNTEAFF | TGTGCCAGCAGTTACTCGACAGGAAACACTGAAGCTTTCTTT
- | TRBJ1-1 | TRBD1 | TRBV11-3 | CASRGIGGGENTEAFF | TGTGCCAGCAGGGGAATCGGAGGGGGCGAAAACACTGAAGCTTTCTTT
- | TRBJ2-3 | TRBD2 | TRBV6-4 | CASSLGGLAGDTQYF | TGTGCCAGCAGTTTGGGGGGTCTAGCGGGAGATACGCAGTATTTT
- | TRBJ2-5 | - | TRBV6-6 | CASSYRPGKETQYF | TGTGCCAGCAGTTACCGCCCAGGGAAAGAGACCCAGTACTTC
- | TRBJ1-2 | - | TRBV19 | CASSIGQYGYTF | TGTGCCAGTAGTATCGGACAGTATGGCTACACCTTC
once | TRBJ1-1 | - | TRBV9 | CASSVGGDTEAFF | TGTGCCAGCAGCGTAGGCGGGGACACTGAAGCTTTCTTT
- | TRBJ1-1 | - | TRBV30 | CAWSEETETGAFF | TGTGCCTGGAGCGAAGAGACGGAAACGGGAGCTTTCTTT
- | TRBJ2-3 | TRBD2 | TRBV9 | CASSAFRSGRAVDTQYF | TGTGCCAGCAGCGCATTTAGGAGCGGGAGGGCCGTAGATACGCAGTATTTT
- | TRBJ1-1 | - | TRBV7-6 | CASSLVTGTTEAFF | TGTGCCAGCAGCTTAGTAACAGGGACCACTGAAGCTTTCTTT
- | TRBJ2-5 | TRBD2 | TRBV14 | CASSQGRENRETQYF | TGTGCCAGCAGCCAAGGGCGGGAGAACCGCGAGACCCAGTACTTC
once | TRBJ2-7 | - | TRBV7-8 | CASRPYARGAPIEQYF | TGTGCCAGCAGACCCTACGCCCGGGGGGCGCCCATCGAGCAGTACTTC
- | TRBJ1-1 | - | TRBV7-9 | CASSLVVLGGTEAFF | TGTGCCAGCAGCTTAGTCGTACTCGGTGGCACTGAAGCTTTCTTT
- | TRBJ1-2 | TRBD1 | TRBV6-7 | CASREPTGYLYYGYTF | TGTGCCAGCAGGGAACCGACAGGGTACCTCTACTATGGCTACACCTTC
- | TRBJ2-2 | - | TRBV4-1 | CASSQDGGRIYTGELFF | TGCGCCAGCAGCCAAGATGGGGGCCGGATTTACACCGGGGAGCTGTTTTTT
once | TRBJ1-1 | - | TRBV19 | CASLAGGAEAFF | TGTGCCAGTCTTGCGGGAGGGGCTGAGGCTTTCTTT
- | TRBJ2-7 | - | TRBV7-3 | CASSLYGGAGYEQYF | TGTGCCAGCAGCTTATACGGAGGGGCGGGGTACGAGCAGTACTTC
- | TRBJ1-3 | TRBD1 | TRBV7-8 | CASSTTGGGNTIYF | TGTGCCAGCAGCACCACAGGGGGTGGAAACACCATATATTTT
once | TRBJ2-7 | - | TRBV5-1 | CASSLAGHDSTLREQYF | TGCGCCAGCAGCTTGGCAGGACACGACAGTACCCTACGAGAGCAGTACTTC
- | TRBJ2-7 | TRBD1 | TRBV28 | CASSQILISTGGRLYEQYF | TGTGCCAGCAGTCAGATCCTAATTTCAACAGGGGGCAGGCTTTACGAGCAGTACTTC
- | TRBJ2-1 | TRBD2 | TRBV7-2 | CASSLLLAGNNEQFF | TGTGCCAGCAGCTTATTGCTAGCGGGGAACAATGAGCAGTTCTTC
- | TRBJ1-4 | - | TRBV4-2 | CASSLRQSATNEKLFF | TGTGCCAGCAGCCTTCGACAGTCTGCAACTAATGAAAAACTGTTTTTT
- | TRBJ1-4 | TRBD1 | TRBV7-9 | CASSAQGEKLFF | TGTGCCAGCAGCGCACAGGGGGAAAAACTGTTTTTT
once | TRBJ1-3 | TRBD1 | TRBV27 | CASSPEAGGYGNTIYF | TGTGCCAGCAGCCCCGAAGCAGGGGGATATGGAAACACCATATATTTT
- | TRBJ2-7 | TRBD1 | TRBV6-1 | CASSEGQGYYEQYF | TGTGCCAGCAGTGAGGGACAGGGGTACTACGAGCAGTACTTC
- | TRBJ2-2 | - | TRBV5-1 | CASSHRYTGELFF | TGCGCCAGCAGCCACCGGTACACCGGGGAGCTGTTTTTT
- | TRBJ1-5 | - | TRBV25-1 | CASSDSGETQHF | TGTGCCAGCAGTGACTCAGGGGAAACCCAGCATTTT
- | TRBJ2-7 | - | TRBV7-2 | CASSFTREQYF | TGTGCCAGCAGCTTTACACGCGAGCAGTACTTC
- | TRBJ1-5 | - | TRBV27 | CASSLKGHYSNQPQHF | TGTGCCAGCAGTTTAAAGGGACATTATAGCAATCAGCCCCAGCATTTT
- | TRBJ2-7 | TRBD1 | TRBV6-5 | CASSYGTGSREQYF | TGTGCCAGCAGTTATGGGACAGGGAGTCGCGAGCAGTACTTC
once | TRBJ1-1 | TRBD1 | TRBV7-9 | CASRDPGQIPTEAFF | TGTGCCAGCAGAGACCCGGGACAGATACCCACTGAAGCTTTCTTT
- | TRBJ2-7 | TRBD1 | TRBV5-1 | CASSQGTGGYEQYF | TGCGCCAGCAGCCAGGGGACAGGGGGCTACGAGCAGTACTTC